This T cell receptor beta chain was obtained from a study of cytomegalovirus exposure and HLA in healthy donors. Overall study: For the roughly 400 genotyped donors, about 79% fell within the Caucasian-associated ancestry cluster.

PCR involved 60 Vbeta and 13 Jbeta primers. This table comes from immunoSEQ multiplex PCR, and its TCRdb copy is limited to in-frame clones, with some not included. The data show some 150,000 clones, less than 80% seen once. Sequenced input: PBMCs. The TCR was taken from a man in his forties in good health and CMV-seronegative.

The CDR3 DNA sequence: TGTGCCAGTAGTATAACCCGGGACACAAGCTCTGGAAACACCATATATTTT. Protein: CASSITRDTSSGNTIYF. The chain has TRBV19 and TRBJ1-3, with a possible D match to TRBD1 (6 bases). Germline V CDR1 and CDR2: LNHDA, SQIVND (reference sequence). The ends were cut back, 2 bases at V and 0 bases at J, with 14 bases in the middle. CDR3 length: 17 residues.